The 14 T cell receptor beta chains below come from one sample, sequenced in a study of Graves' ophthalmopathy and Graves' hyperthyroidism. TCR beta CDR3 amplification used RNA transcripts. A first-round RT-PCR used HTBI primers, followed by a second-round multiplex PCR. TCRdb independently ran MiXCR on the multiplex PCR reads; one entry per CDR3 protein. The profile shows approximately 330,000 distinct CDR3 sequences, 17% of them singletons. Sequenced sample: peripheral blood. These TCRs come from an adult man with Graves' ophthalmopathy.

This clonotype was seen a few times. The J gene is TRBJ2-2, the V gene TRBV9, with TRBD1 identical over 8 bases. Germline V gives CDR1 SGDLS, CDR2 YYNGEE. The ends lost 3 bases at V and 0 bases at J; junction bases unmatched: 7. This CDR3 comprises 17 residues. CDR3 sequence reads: CASSELIQGANTGELFF. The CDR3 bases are TGTGCCAGCAGCGAATTGATACAGGGGGCGAACACCGGGGAGCTGTTTTTT.

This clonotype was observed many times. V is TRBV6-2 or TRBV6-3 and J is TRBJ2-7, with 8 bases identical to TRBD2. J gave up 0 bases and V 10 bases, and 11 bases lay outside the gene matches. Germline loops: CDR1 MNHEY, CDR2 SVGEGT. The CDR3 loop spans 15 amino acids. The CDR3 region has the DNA TGTGCCACTACGGGAGCGGGGGACCCCTCCTACGAGCAGTACTTC. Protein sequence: CATTGAGDPSYEQYF.

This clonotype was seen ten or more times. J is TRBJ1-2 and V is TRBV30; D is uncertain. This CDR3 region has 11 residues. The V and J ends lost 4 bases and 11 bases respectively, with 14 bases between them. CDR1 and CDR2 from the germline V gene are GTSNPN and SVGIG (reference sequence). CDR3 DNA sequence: TGTGCCTGGAATGACCGACAAATTTACACCTTC. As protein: CAWNDRQIYTF.

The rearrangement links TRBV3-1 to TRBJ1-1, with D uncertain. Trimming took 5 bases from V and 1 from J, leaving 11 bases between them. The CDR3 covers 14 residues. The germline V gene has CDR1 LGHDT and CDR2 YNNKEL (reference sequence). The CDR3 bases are TGTGCCAGCAGCACCTGGACGGAGAACACTGAAGCTTTCTTT. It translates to CASSTWTENTEAFF. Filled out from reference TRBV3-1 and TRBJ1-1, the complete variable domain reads DTAVSQTPKYLVTQMGNDKSIKCEQNLGHDTMYWYKQDSKKFLKIMFSYNNKELIINETVPNRFSPKSPDKAHLNLHINSLELGDSAVYFCASSTWTENTEAFFGQGTRLTVV.

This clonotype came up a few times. This CDR3 is CASSQTGQGLNYGYTF. The CDR3 coding sequence is TGTGCCAGCAGCCAAACGGGACAGGGACTTAACTATGGCTACACCTTC. The chain carries TRBV7-8 and TRBJ1-2; 9 bases are shared with TRBD1. After removal of 5 bases from V and 1 base from J, the junction contained 8 bases not matched to a gene. Germline assignment: CDR1 SGHVS and CDR2 FQNEAQ. CDR3 size: 16 residues. The full variable domain, with the rest looked up from reference TRBV7-8 and TRBJ1-2, is GAGVSQSPRYKVAKRGQDVALRCDPISGHVSLFWYQQALGQGPEFLTYFQNEAQLDKSGLPSDRFFAERPEGSVSTLKIQRTQQEDSAVYLCASSQTGQGLNYGYTFGSGTRLTVV.

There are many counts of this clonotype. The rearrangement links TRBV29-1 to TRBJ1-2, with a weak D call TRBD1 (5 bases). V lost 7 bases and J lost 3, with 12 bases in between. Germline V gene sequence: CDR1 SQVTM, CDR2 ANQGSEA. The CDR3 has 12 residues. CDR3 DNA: TGCAGCGGGGGTCGGGGGGACTATGGCTACACCTTC. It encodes CSGGRGDYGYTF.

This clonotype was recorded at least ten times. CDR3 in amino acids: CASSLGRTGTGQPQHF. As DNA, the CDR3 is TGTGCCAGCAGTTTAGGCCGGACAGGGACAGGGCAGCCCCAGCATTTT. This chain links TRBV12-3 or TRBV12-4 with TRBJ1-5; 9 positions agree with TRBD1. The CDR3 sequence is 16 residues long. V was pared by 1 base and J by 7 bases, with 8 bases of the junction left unmatched.

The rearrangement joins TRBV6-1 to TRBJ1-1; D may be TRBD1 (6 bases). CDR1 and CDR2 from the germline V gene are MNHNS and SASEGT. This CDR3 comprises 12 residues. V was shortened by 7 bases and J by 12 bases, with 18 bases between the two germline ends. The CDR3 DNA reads TGTGCCAGCATCGTAGGGGGAGTCGCCACTTTCTTT. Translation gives CASIVGGVATFF.

The chain's CDR3 is CASSLFPGGESSIQYF. CDR3 nucleotides: TGCGCCAGCAGCTTGTTCCCGGGGGGCGAGAGCAGTATTCAGTACTTC. The gene calls are TRBV5-1 and TRBJ2-4, with D perhaps matching TRBD2 (7 bases). The CDR3 spans 16 residues. Germline V gene data show CDR1 as SGHRS and CDR2 as YFSETQ. V was pared by 1 base and J by 10 bases, with 21 bases between.

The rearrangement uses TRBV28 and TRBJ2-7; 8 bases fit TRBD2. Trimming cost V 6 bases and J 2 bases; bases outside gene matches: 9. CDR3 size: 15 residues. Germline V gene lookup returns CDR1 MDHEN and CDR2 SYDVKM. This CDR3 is CASRQLAAGAYEQYF. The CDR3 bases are TGTGCCAGCAGGCAACTAGCGGCAGGTGCCTACGAGCAGTACTTC.

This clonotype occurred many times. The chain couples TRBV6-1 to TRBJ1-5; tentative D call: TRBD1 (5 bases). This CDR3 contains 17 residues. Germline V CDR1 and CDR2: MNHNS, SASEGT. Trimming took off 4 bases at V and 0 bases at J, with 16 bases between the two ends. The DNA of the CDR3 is TGTGCCAGCAGTGTCGGGGGAAGGGTCTATAGCAATCAGCCCCAGCATTTT. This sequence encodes CASSVGGRVYSNQPQHF.

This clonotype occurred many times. Here the CDR3 reads CASSLQGVNTEAFF. In nucleotides, the CDR3 is TGTGCCAGCAGTTTACAGGGGGTGAACACTGAAGCTTTCTTT. The rearrangement links TRBV7-2 to TRBJ1-1, with TRBD1 matching 8 bases. With V trimmed by 6 bases and J by 0 bases, 3 bases remained unmatched. This CDR3 region has 14 residues. Germline loops: CDR1 SGHTA, CDR2 FQGNSA.

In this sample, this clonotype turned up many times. The CDR3 DNA reads TGTGCCAGCAGCTCCGGGGGCGCAGGCTATGGCTACACCTTC. Residues: CASSSGGAGYGYTF. V is TRBV7-2 and J is TRBJ1-2; possibly TRBD1 for D (6 bases). Germline CDR1 and CDR2: SGHTA and FQGNSA. The CDR3 is made up of 14 amino acids. The V and J ends lost 4 bases and 4 bases respectively, with 13 bases between them. Variable domain in full (rest from reference TRBV7-2 and TRBJ1-2): GAGVSQSPSNKVTEKGKDVELRCDPISGHTALYWYRQSLGQGLEFLIYFQGNSAPDKSGLPSDRFSAERTGGSVSTLTIQRTQQEDSAVYLCASSSGGAGYGYTFGSGTRLTVV.

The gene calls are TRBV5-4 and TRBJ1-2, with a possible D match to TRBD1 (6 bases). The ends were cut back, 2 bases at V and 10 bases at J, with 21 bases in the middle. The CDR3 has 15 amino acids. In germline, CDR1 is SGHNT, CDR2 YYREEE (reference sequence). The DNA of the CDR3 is TGTGCCAGCAGCTTCCCCCGGCGAACAGGGATACTCTACACCTTC. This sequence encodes CASSFPRRTGILYTF.